These 10 T cell receptor beta chains share one sample of origin, sequenced in a study of shared clonotypes between healthy human individuals. Sequencing used immunoSEQ multiplex PCR; TCRdb keeps in-frame clones, though not all of them. Here the sample spans about 490,000 clones, around 80% being singletons. Sequenced input: PBMCs. These receptors were obtained from a woman aged 40-49 years in good health. Some clones in this sample may be carry-over from other donors' samples.

The chain couples TRBV28 to TRBJ2-7; D perhaps matches TRBD2 (6 bases). The CDR3 is 16 residues long. The germline V and J ends were trimmed by 7 bases and 5 bases, with 24 bases remaining between them. From germline, CDR1 is MDHEN and CDR2 SYDVKM. The CDR3 region has the DNA TGTGCCAGCACCCTCGGACGGCTCCGGGGGACCGACGAGCAGTACTTC. Protein sequence: CASTLGRLRGTDEQYF.

J is TRBJ2-5 and V is TRBV5-8, with D perhaps matching TRBD1 (5 bases). The CDR3 is made up of 14 amino acids. With 4 bases removed from V and 1 base from J, the gap between germline ends came to 11 bases. Looked up from germline, CDR1 is SGHTS and CDR2 is YDEGEE. The CDR3 loop is CASSAIRGQETQYF. The CDR3 DNA reads TGTGCCAGCAGCGCCATTAGGGGCCAAGAGACCCAGTACTTC. Full variable domain (outside the CDR3, taken from reference TRBV5-8 and TRBJ2-5): EAGVTQSPTHLIKTRGQQATLRCSPISGHTSVYWYQQALGLGLQFLLWYDEGEERNRGNFPPRFSGRQFPNYSSELNVNALELEDSALYLCASSAIRGQETQYFGPGTRLLVL.

In DNA, the CDR3 is TGTGCCAGTAGTCGGGGAGGTGGAGCAGGGGGTGGCTACACCTTC. Translated: CASSRGGGAGGGYTF. The chain links TRBV19 to TRBJ1-2; the match to TRBD1 covers 7 bases. The CDR3 covers 15 residues. Germline V CDR1 and CDR2: LNHDA, SQIVND (reference sequence). V dropped 5 bases and J dropped 7; count of bases not matched to a gene: 13.

This clone was detected ten times or more. The chain uses TRBV27 and TRBJ2-7; D is uncertain. The V gene's germline CDR1 is MNHEY and CDR2 SMNVEV (reference sequence). The CDR3 contains 11 residues. Deletions cut 3 bases from V and 3 bases from J, with 3 bases between. The CDR3 region is CASSFLYEQYF. The CDR3 bases are TGTGCCAGCAGTTTCCTCTACGAGCAGTACTTC.

This chain joins TRBV6-6 and TRBJ2-2, with D maybe TRBD1 (5 bases). CDR1 and CDR2 from the germline V gene are MNHNY and SVGAGI (reference sequence). This CDR3 has 15 residues. V was pared by 1 base and J by 1 base, with 7 bases between. This chain's CDR3 is CASSYWTLNTGELFF. CDR3 DNA sequence: TGTGCCAGCAGTTACTGGACATTGAACACCGGGGAGCTGTTTTTT.

This chain joins TRBV5-1 and TRBJ1-2; 9 nucleotides agree with TRBD1. CDR1 SGHRS and CDR2 YFSETQ come from the germline V gene. Trimming removed 4 bases from V and 10 bases from J; junction bases left unmatched: 11. This CDR3 comprises 14 residues. CDR3: CASSPLPGQGNYTF. As DNA, the CDR3 is TGCGCCAGCAGCCCACTGCCGGGACAGGGAAACTACACCTTC.

The DNA of the CDR3 is TGTGCCAGCAGCTGGGACTCCGATACGCAGTATTTT. This sequence encodes CASSWDSDTQYF. This rearrangement joins TRBV11-3 to TRBJ2-3; possible D gene TRBD2, 6 bases. V lost 4 bases and J lost 6, with 8 bases in between. Germline-derived CDR1 and CDR2 are SGHNT and YENEEA. The CDR3 contains 12 residues.

The chain employs TRBV5-1 and TRBJ2-7; tentatively, D is TRBD1 (5 bases). Germline assignment: CDR1 SGHRS and CDR2 YFSETQ. V lost 4 bases to trimming and J lost 3 bases, with 17 bases between them. This CDR3 comprises 15 residues. DNA for the CDR3: TGCGCCAGCAGCGTAGGGTCAGGGCTTTTCTACGAGCAGTACTTC. It yields the protein CASSVGSGLFYEQYF. Full variable domain (remainder filled in from reference TRBV5-1 and TRBJ2-7): KAGVTQTPRYLIKTRGQQVTLSCSPISGHRSVSWYQQTPGQGLQFLFEYFSETQRNKGNFPGRFSGRQFSNSRSEMNVSTLELGDSALYLCASSVGSGLFYEQYFGPGTRLTVT.

V gene TRBV7-3 combines with J gene TRBJ2-2; 13 nucleotides line up with TRBD2. CDR1 and CDR2 (germline): SGHTA, FQGTGA. Trimming took 6 bases from V and 1 from J; bases not matched to a gene: 14. This CDR3 is 20 amino acids long. Here the CDR3 reads CASSLRGLAGVGMNTGELFF. CDR3 DNA sequence: TGTGCCAGCAGTCTGAGAGGACTAGCGGGAGTCGGGATGAACACCGGGGAGCTGTTTTTT.

The chain carries TRBV5-6 and TRBJ2-7; tentatively, D is TRBD2 (6 bases). The CDR3 has 15 residues. The germline gives CDR1 SGHDT, CDR2 YYEEEE. V dropped 2 bases and J dropped 2 bases, with 14 bases sitting between them. The CDR3 loop is CASSFPTGSAYEQYF. The CDR3 bases are TGTGCCAGCAGCTTCCCGACCGGGAGTGCCTACGAGCAGTACTTC.